Below, 11 T cell receptor beta chains from the same sample are listed, as sequenced in a study of human thymus T cells. Assay: immunoSEQ multiplex PCR; the TCRdb copy retains only in-frame clones and omits some. The sample has more than 70,000 clones, 90% to 98% seen once. The thymus tissue came from resections taken during corrective heart surgery. The sequenced sample consisted of thymus tissue. Receptors originate from a boy in the first two years of life with a congenital heart defect but otherwise immunologically healthy.

Written as DNA, the CDR3 is TGTGCCAGCAGCTTAGGAGGGGATCAAACGCCCTGCTGCTCCTACAATGAGCAGTTCTTC. Amino acids: CASSLGGDQTPCCSYNEQFF. This chain links TRBV13 with TRBJ2-1; TRBD1 is a possible D gene (5 bases). The CDR3 length is 20 residues. The V gene's germline CDR1 is PRHDT and CDR2 FYEKMQ (reference sequence). The V gene lost 0 bases and the J gene lost 0 bases, with 21 bases spanning the gap.

The chain links TRBV5-1 to TRBJ1-2; a weak D match, TRBD1 (5 bases). The V and J ends lost 3 bases and 1 base respectively, with 28 bases between them. The CDR3 totals 20 residues. CDR1 SGHRS and CDR2 YFSETQ come from the germline V gene. The CDR3 sequence: CASSSCWGEINPQDNYGYTF. CDR3 nucleotides: TGCGCCAGCAGCTCCTGTTGGGGGGAGATAAACCCACAGGATAACTATGGCTACACCTTC. The full variable domain, in which reference TRBV5-1 and TRBJ1-2 provide the parts outside the CDR3, is KAGVTQTPRYLIKTRGQQVTLSCSPISGHRSVSWYQQTPGQGLQFLFEYFSETQRNKGNFPGRFSGRQFSNSRSEMNVSTLELGDSALYLCASSSCWGEINPQDNYGYTFGSGTRLTVV.

The rearrangement links TRBV4-1 to TRBJ1-2, with TRBD1 matching 10 bases. This CDR3 is 15 amino acids long. From germline, CDR1 is MGHRA and CDR2 YSYEKL. The ends lost 4 bases at V and 4 bases at J; junction bases unmatched: 6. CDR3 nucleotides: TGCGCCAGCAGCCCCGGACAGGGGGGACTCTATGGCTACACCTTC. The encoded protein is CASSPGQGGLYGYTF.

The CDR3 region has the DNA TGTGCCAGCAGTACCAGGGGCCCGAACACTGAAGCTTTCTTT. Protein: CASSTRGPNTEAFF. The chain joins TRBV6-5 to TRBJ1-1, with TRBD1 as a possible D gene (6 bases). The germline V and J ends were trimmed by 5 bases and 1 base, with 11 bases remaining between them. CDR1 and CDR2 from the germline V gene are MNHEY and SVGAGI. The CDR3 is 14 residues long.

The chain carries TRBV10-3 and TRBJ2-2; tentative D call: TRBD2 (6 bases). CDR1 and CDR2 from the germline V gene are ENHRY and SYGVKD. Trimming removed 4 bases from V and 6 bases from J, with 15 bases in between. The CDR3 contains 15 residues. CDR3 sequence (DNA): TGTGCCATCAGTGCTTGCGCGGGACGTCCCGGGGAGCTGTTTTTT. Encoded protein: CAISACAGRPGELFF.

The chain links TRBV7-9 to TRBJ2-5; D could derive from TRBD1 or TRBD2 (6 bases each). V lost 6 bases, J lost 3 bases, and 17 bases lay in between. The CDR3 contains 15 residues. The germline V gene has CDR1 SEHNR and CDR2 FQNEAQ (reference sequence). CDR3 coding DNA: TGTGCCAGCAGGCCCAAGGAGGGGGAGGAAGAGACCCAGTACTTC. The encoded protein is CASRPKEGEEETQYF. The variable domain in full, with the rest retrieved from reference TRBV7-9 and TRBJ2-5, is DTGVSQNPRHKITKRGQNVTFRCDPISEHNRLYWYRQTLGQGPEFLTYFQNEAQLEKSRLLSDRFSAERPKGSFSTLEIQRTEQGDSAMYLCASRPKEGEEETQYFGPGTRLLVL.

The chain combines TRBV7-9 with TRBJ1-1; D is perhaps TRBD1 (5 bases). This CDR3 comprises 14 residues. The germline V gene encodes CDR1 SEHNR and CDR2 FQNEAQ (reference sequence). V lost 3 bases, J lost 1 base, and 9 bases lay in between. The CDR3 coding sequence is TGTGCCAGCAGCTTTTGGGGCCCGAACACTGAAGCTTTCTTT. Its protein product is CASSFWGPNTEAFF.

This rearrangement joins TRBV25-1 to TRBJ1-2; D uncertain. Looked up from germline, CDR1 is MGHDK and CDR2 is SYGVNS. Between the trimmed V and J ends, which lost 4 bases and 5 bases, there was a span of 11 bases. The CDR3 has 13 amino acids. DNA for the CDR3: TGTGCCAGCAGTGGGACGGATACTTATGGCTACACCTTC. Its translation is CASSGTDTYGYTF.

The chain employs TRBV12-5 and TRBJ2-1, with D unclear. The CDR3 loop spans 20 amino acids. From germline, CDR1 is LGHNT and CDR2 FRNRAP. V dropped 1 base and J dropped 0 bases, with 22 bases sitting between them. As DNA, the CDR3 is TGTGCTAGTGGTTTGGAACCACCACCGAAAGCCCGAAGCTCCTACAATGAGCAGTTCTTC. This codes for CASGLEPPPKARSSYNEQFF.

This rearrangement joins TRBV11-3 to TRBJ2-5; D tentatively reads TRBD1 or TRBD2 (6 bases each). The V end lost 3 bases, the J end lost 4 bases, and 9 bases lay between the germline ends. Looked up from germline, CDR1 is SGHNT and CDR2 is YENEEA. The CDR3 runs 13 residues. The CDR3 DNA is TGTGCCAGCAGCTTTGGGGGGCGAGAGACCCAGTACTTC. Translating it yields CASSFGGRETQYF. Full variable domain (remainder filled in from reference TRBV11-3 and TRBJ2-5): EAGVVQSPRYKIIEKKQPVAFWCNPISGHNTLYWYLQNLGQGPELLIRYENEEAVDDSQLPKDRFSAERLKGVDSTLKIQPAELGDSAVYLCASSFGGRETQYFGPGTRLLVL.

The chain joins TRBV19 to TRBJ2-5; a possible D gene is TRBD1 (5 bases). V lost 4 bases to trimming and J lost 1 base, with 10 bases between them. CDR1 is LNHDA and CDR2 is SQIVND in the germline V gene (reference sequence). CDR3 length equals 14 residues. CDR3 sequence: CASSKPTAQETQYF. In nucleotides, the CDR3 is TGTGCCAGTAGTAAGCCGACAGCCCAAGAGACCCAGTACTTC.